The clone carrying this T cell receptor (beta chain) showed up many times. Its antigen is unidentified. This CDR3 spans 14 amino acids. Germline CDR1 reads KGHSY; CDR2 reads FQNENV. Trimming removed 3 bases at V and 2 bases at J, with 10 bases between. The data were taken from a study of Graves' ophthalmopathy and Graves' hyperthyroidism. Whole-study results and caveats: Ophthalmopathy and stable hyperthyroidism were discriminated by a 13-signature model, with approximately 88% sensitivity and approximately 81% specificity. In blood appeared most of the expanded thyroid clonotypes whose frequency exceeded 0.001.

Amplification of TCR beta CDR3 regions used RNA transcripts. An opening RT-PCR round employed HTBI primers and preceded a second-round multiplex PCR. TCRdb re-called the multiplex PCR reads through MiXCR, storing one row per CDR3 protein. The data hold 400,000 to 450,000 distinct CDR3 sequences, with roughly 21% observed a single time. The J gene is TRBJ1-1, the V gene TRBV16; weak D call: TRBD1 (5 bases). The sequence was collected from a woman in her late teens or twenties with stable Graves' hyperthyroidism. Sequencing was done on a sample of peripheral blood. CDR3 in amino acids: CASSHGQLNTEAFF. The CDR3 nucleotides are TGTGCCAGCAGCCATGGACAACTAAACACTGAAGCTTTCTTT.